This T cell receptor (beta chain) was sequenced in a study of cytomegalovirus exposure and HLA in healthy donors. Study-wide results and limits: Rarity marked most TCR sequences, yet some public TCRs occurred in many donors. Investigators reported 150 to 200 TCR beta chains as tied to cytomegalovirus.

CDR1 and CDR2 from the germline V gene are GTSNPN and SVGIG (reference sequence). V was clipped by 7 bases and J by 5 bases, with 17 bases between them. This CDR3 is built from 13 residues. On this clone itself: The antigen remains undetermined.

The donors were in the approximately 120-subject validation cohort; that cohort was separate from the approximately 670-subject first cohort. Only in-frame clones appear in the TCRdb table, and some are missing; sequencing was by immunoSEQ multiplex PCR. The table includes 200,000 to 250,000 clones, around nine tenths detected once. The chain joins TRBV30 to TRBJ1-1; D is undetermined. The sequenced material came from PBMCs. The source is a woman aged 18-30 years in good health and CMV-seropositive. CDR3 coding DNA: TGTGCCTCATCCCCCGGGAGCGGGACTGAAGCTTTCTTT. It encodes CASSPGSGTEAFF.